The 7 T cell receptor beta chains below come from one sample, sequenced in a study of T-cell memory formation after mild COVID-19. TCRdb re-called the 5' RACE reads with MiXCR, one entry per CDR3 protein. The repertoire consists of around 99,000 distinct CDR3 sequences, with under 15% occurring once and the leading ten covering 30% to 45%. Specimen: PBMCs or a T cell subset sorted from them (not recorded which). The receptors were sampled from a man younger than 35 who had mild COVID-19 (a few samples of this study predate the infection). Cell type and time point are not known.

This clonotype was seen repeatedly, ten times or more. The chain carries TRBV4-1 and TRBJ2-3; no clear D gene. V was cut by 5 bases and J by 2 bases, with 14 bases left in between. The CDR3 runs to 15 residues. CDR1 is MGHRA and CDR2 is YSYEKL in the germline V gene. The CDR3 nucleotides read TGCGCCAGCAGCTTTCATGACGGTATCACAGATACGCAGTATTTT. Encoded protein: CASSFHDGITDTQYF.

This clonotype was found a few times. J is TRBJ2-1 and V is TRBV4-3; the D is unclear. This CDR3 is built from 15 residues. Germline assignment: CDR1 LGHNA and CDR2 YSLEER. V dropped 0 bases and J dropped 2 bases, with 8 bases sitting between them. The DNA for the CDR3 is TGCGCCAGCAGCCAAGAAGGGTACACCTACAATGAGCAGTTCTTC. Translating gives CASSQEGYTYNEQFF.

This clonotype turned up a few times. The genes are TRBV6-2 or TRBV6-3 and TRBJ2-7, with 7 bases that match TRBD1. The ends lost 2 bases at V and 6 bases at J; junction bases unmatched: 10. The CDR3 covers 15 residues. Germline V lookup: CDR1 MNHEY, CDR2 SVGEGT. The CDR3 here is CASSYPDRVWGEQYV. CDR3 bases: TGTGCCAGCAGTTACCCCGACAGGGTTTGGGGCGAGCAGTACGTC.

The rearrangement uses TRBV7-9 and TRBJ2-3; 8 positions match TRBD2. This CDR3 is built from 16 residues. CDR1 and CDR2 from the germline V gene are SEHNR and FQNEAQ (reference sequence). V gave up 4 bases and J gave up 6 bases; unmatched junction bases: 12. CDR3 sequence (DNA): TGTGCCAGCAGCTACGCCCCCAGCGGGGGCCTCGATACGCAGTATTTT. This gives the protein CASSYAPSGGLDTQYF.

V gene TRBV4-2 combines with J gene TRBJ1-1; 7 bases agree with TRBD1. The CDR3 is made up of 16 amino acids. V lost 0 bases, J lost 1 base, and 5 bases stayed unmatched. Germline CDR1 reads LGHNA; CDR2 reads YNFKEQ. This CDR3 reads CASSQDLQGGNTEAFF. The CDR3 region has the DNA TGTGCCAGCAGCCAAGATTTGCAGGGGGGGAACACTGAAGCTTTCTTT.

The rearrangement joins TRBV18 to TRBJ2-1; 10 positions agree with TRBD1. Germline V gives CDR1 KGHSH, CDR2 LQKENI. The CDR3 totals 14 residues. The J segment lost 8 bases and the V segment lost 5 bases, leaving 6 bases of the junction unmatched. The CDR3: CASSSDRGVYEQFF. The CDR3 region has the DNA TGTGCCAGCTCATCGGACAGGGGGGTTTATGAGCAGTTCTTC.

The chain joins TRBV7-9 to TRBJ1-5, with D hard to call. Germline CDR1 is SEHNR and CDR2 is FQNEAQ (reference sequence). Trimming took 8 bases from V and 12 from J, leaving 23 bases between them. CDR3 size: 14 residues. In nucleotides, the CDR3 is TGTGCCAGCTCGGGGAGGCCCCCCCACGTGGGCCAGCATTTT. Translated: CASSGRPPHVGQHF.